The sequence of this T cell receptor beta chain was determined in a study of CD8 T cells in ankylosing spondylitis. Points from the study as a whole: Reports of some motif variants in reactive arthritis synovial fluid and blood predate this one. Typical of ankylosing spondylitis blood, it appeared, was a TCR beta motif of about eight highly homologous variants.

About this clonotype itself: The antigen is not known.

Preparation of TCR beta libraries was done by quantitative 5'-RACE with molecular barcodes. Using its own MiXCR run on the 5' RACE reads, TCRdb lists one record per CDR3 protein. In the table there are hundreds of thousands of distinct CDR3 sequences, roughly a quarter of which are singletons. The V gene lost 2 bases and the J gene lost 7 bases, with 8 bases spanning the gap. CDR3 length: 12 amino acids. Germline loops: CDR1 SEHNR, CDR2 FQNEAQ (reference sequence). The chain combines TRBV7-9 with TRBJ1-1; D is unresolved. The receptor was isolated from a male donor with ankylosing spondylitis. Material: blood, either unsorted or a sorted T cell fraction (not recorded which). The chain's CDR3 is CASSLSVGEAFF. CDR3 in DNA: TGTGCCAGCAGCTTATCAGTTGGTGAAGCTTTCTTT.